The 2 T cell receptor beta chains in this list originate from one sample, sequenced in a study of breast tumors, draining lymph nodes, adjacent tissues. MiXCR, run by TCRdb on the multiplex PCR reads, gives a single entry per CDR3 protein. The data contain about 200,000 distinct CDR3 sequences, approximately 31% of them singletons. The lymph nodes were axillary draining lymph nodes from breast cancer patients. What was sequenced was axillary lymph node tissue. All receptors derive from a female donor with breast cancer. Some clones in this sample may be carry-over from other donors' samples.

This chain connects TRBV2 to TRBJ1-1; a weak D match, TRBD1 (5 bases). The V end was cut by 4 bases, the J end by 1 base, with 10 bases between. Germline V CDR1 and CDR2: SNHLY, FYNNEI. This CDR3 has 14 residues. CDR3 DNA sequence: TGTGCCAGCAGTGTAGGACACCCGAACACTGAAGCTTTCTTT. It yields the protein CASSVGHPNTEAFF.

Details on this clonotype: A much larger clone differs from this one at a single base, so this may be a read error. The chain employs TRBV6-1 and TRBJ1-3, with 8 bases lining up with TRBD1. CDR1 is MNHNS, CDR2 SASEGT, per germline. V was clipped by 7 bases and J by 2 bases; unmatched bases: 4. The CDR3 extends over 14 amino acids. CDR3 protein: CASIQQGAGNTIYF. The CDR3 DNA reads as TGTGCCAGCATCCAACAGGGGGCTGGAAACACCATATATTTT.